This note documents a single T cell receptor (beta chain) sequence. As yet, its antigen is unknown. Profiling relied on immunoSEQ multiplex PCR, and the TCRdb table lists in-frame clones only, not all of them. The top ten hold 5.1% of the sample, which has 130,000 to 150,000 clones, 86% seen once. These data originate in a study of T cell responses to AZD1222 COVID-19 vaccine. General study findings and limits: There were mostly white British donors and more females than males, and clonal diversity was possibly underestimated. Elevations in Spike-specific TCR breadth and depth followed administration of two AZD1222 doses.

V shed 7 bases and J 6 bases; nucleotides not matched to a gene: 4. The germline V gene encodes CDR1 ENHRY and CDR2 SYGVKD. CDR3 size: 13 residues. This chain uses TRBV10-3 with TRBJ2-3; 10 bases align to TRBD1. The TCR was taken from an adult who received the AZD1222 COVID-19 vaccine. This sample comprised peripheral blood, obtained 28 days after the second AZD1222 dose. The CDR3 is CAITGTGADTQYF. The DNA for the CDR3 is TGTGCCATCACCGGGACAGGGGCGGATACGCAGTATTTT.